This entry lists 8 T cell receptor beta chains sequenced from one sample in a study of T cell changes during pregnancy in multiple sclerosis. Generated by immunoSEQ multiplex PCR, the TCRdb table keeps only in-frame clones and is missing some. Of some 67,000 clones detected, more than 85% appear once; the ten largest clones hold 2% to 2.5%. The starting material was peripheral blood, obtained in the first trimester of pregnancy. The source of these receptors is a female donor with multiple sclerosis, enrolled in a pregnancy study.

This sequence joins TRBV9 and TRBJ2-1, with D tentatively TRBD2 (5 bases). There are 15 residues in the CDR3. V was cut by 3 bases and J by 7 bases, with 17 bases left in between. Germline V gives CDR1 SGDLS, CDR2 YYNGEE. CDR3 sequence (DNA): TGTGCCAGCAGCGCCTTAGCCGGAGGAGGTAATGAGCAGTTCTTC. Translated: CASSALAGGGNEQFF.

The rearrangement links TRBV13 to TRBJ2-1; D call uncertain. The CDR3 extends over 14 amino acids. Germline V lookup: CDR1 PRHDT, CDR2 FYEKMQ (reference sequence). With 0 bases removed from V and 1 base from J, the gap between germline ends came to 4 bases. The DNA for the CDR3 is TGTGCCAGCAGCTTAGGCTCTTCCTACAATGAGCAGTTCTTC. Translating gives CASSLGSSYNEQFF.

The chain has TRBV4-1 and TRBJ2-1; D is possibly TRBD2 (7 bases). CDR1 is MGHRA and CDR2 is YSYEKL in the germline V gene. This CDR3 comprises 19 residues. Trimming stripped 1 base from V and 4 bases from J, with 23 bases between. The CDR3: CASSQGGPGLADSYNEQFF. CDR3 in DNA: TGCGCCAGCAGCCAAGGGGGGCCCGGGCTAGCGGATTCATACAATGAGCAGTTCTTC.

This clone has ten or more counts. The chain is built from TRBV19 and TRBJ1-1; a weak D match, TRBD1 (5 bases). Trimming removed 3 bases from V and 5 bases from J, with 16 bases in between. This CDR3 is built from 15 residues. CDR1 LNHDA and CDR2 SQIVND come from the germline V gene (reference sequence). In DNA form, the CDR3 reads TGTGCCAGTAGTATTAGGTTGGGAGGGGATACTGAAGCTTTCTTT. Residues: CASSIRLGGDTEAFF.

The rearrangement links TRBV30 to TRBJ1-5; 9 bases are a match to TRBD1. J was trimmed by 7 bases and V by 2 bases; bases with no gene match: 6. Germline CDR1 is GTSNPN and CDR2 is SVGIG (reference sequence). This CDR3 is built from 14 residues. CDR3: CAWSTTGGLQPQHF. For the CDR3, the DNA is TGTGCCTGGAGTACTACAGGGGGCCTGCAGCCCCAGCATTTT.

The genes are TRBV7-6 and TRBJ2-2, with 11 positions matching TRBD2. Unmatched junction bases numbered 11, after V lost 1 base and J lost 4 bases. From germline, CDR1 is SGHVS and CDR2 FNYEAQ. This CDR3 is built from 19 residues. The CDR3 nucleotides read TGTGCCAGCAGCTTAGGTTTAGCGGGAGGGCCATTGAGCACCGGGGAGCTGTTTTTT. It encodes CASSLGLAGGPLSTGELFF.

CDR3 protein: CASSLIAGGSYNEQFF. In DNA form, the CDR3 reads TGTGCCAGCAGCCTCATAGCGGGGGGCTCCTACAATGAGCAGTTCTTC. This chain connects TRBV7-9 to TRBJ2-1, with 10 positions matching TRBD2. There are 16 residues in the CDR3. CDR1 and CDR2 (germline): SEHNR, FQNEAQ (reference sequence). With V trimmed by 5 bases and J by 0 bases, 4 bases remained unmatched.

This chain connects TRBV7-6 to TRBJ2-1; no reliable D call. The CDR3 sequence is 16 residues long. In germline, CDR1 is SGHVS, CDR2 FNYEAQ. V lost 1 base to trimming and J lost 2 bases, with 12 bases between them. Here the CDR3 reads CASSLGPPSPYNEQFF. The CDR3 DNA is TGTGCCAGCAGCTTAGGCCCCCCAAGCCCCTACAATGAGCAGTTCTTC.